This T cell receptor beta chain was observed in a study of blood T cell repertoires in COVID-19. For the study at large: Specimens from acute and convalescent COVID-19 originated in the United States, Italy and Spain.

Methods used by the authors: The assay estimated nucleated cells by amplifying reference gene primers. TCRdb's copy holds only in-frame clones and misses some; the assay was immunoSEQ multiplex PCR. V, J and clone size reflect that table, while D and trimming were determined from the DNA. The sample comprises over 150,000 clones, about 86% of which are singletons, and 7.3% rests with the top ten. The CDR3 runs 15 residues. CDR1 and CDR2 from the germline V gene are KGHSH and LQKENI. After removal of 5 bases from V and 5 bases from J, the junction contained 6 bases not matched to a gene. The sequence was collected from a man aged 50-60 years who had recovered from COVID-19. The chain links TRBV18 to TRBJ2-2; the match to TRBD1 covers 9 bases. The sequenced sample was PBMCs or T cells enriched from blood (not recorded which). In nucleotides, the CDR3 is TGTGCCAGCTCATTGGGACAGGGAGGAACCGGGGAGCTGTTTTTT. Protein product: CASSLGQGGTGELFF. Together with reference TRBV18 and TRBJ2-2, the CDR3 gives the full variable domain: NAGVMQNPRHLVRRRGQEARLRCSPMKGHSHVYWYRQLPEEGLKFMVYLQKENIIDESGMPKERFSAEFPKEGPSILRIQQVVRGDSAAYFCASSLGQGGTGELFFGEGSRLTVL.